This T cell receptor beta chain appears in the sequencing data of a study of control samples from healthy donors and cancer patients. Sequenced by immunoSEQ multiplex PCR; TCRdb stores in-frame clones only, minus some. The table has around 100,000 clones, around nine tenths seen once. This CDR3 contains 15 residues. Looked up from germline, CDR1 is GTSNPN and CDR2 is SVGIG (reference sequence). The ends were cut back, 3 bases at V and 3 bases at J, with 14 bases in the middle. Sequencing was done on a sample of blood. The receptor's source is a human donor in good health. The donor label of this sample is uncertain. This chain links TRBV30 with TRBJ2-2; D uncertain. CDR3 loop: CAWRDASRDTGELFF. CDR3 nucleotide sequence: TGTGCCTGGAGGGATGCCTCCCGAGACACCGGGGAGCTGTTTTTT. The full variable domain, in which reference TRBV30 and TRBJ2-2 provide the parts outside the CDR3, is SQTIHQWPATLVQPVGSPLSLECTVEGTSNPNLYWYRQAAGRGLQLLFYSVGIGQISSEVPQNLSASRPQDRQFILSSKKLLLSDSGFYLCAWRDASRDTGELFFGEGSRLTVL.